The 17 T cell receptor beta chains presented below share a single source sample, sequenced in a study of OX40 agonist ivuxolimab in advanced cancers. Some clones are missing from TCRdb's copy, which holds only in-frame ones; the method was immunoSEQ multiplex PCR. The sample holds roughly 56,000 clones, around 79% seen once. The sequences come from CD4+ or CD8+ T cells sorted from blood, collected in a trial of the OX40 agonist ivuxolimab. These receptors were collected from an adult with an advanced solid tumor such as melanoma, head and neck, liver or kidney cancer.

J is TRBJ2-3 and V is TRBV10-3, with a weak D call TRBD2 (5 bases). Per germline, CDR1 ENHRY and CDR2 SYGVKD. V lost 3 bases to trimming and J lost 0 bases, with 10 bases between them. The CDR3 has 15 amino acids. The CDR3 coding sequence is TGTGCCATCAGTGATCTGGGGAGAAGCACAGATACGCAGTATTTT. The encoded protein is CAISDLGRSTDTQYF.

This clone was detected once. This rearrangement joins TRBV2 to TRBJ2-1; the D gene could be TRBD1 or TRBD2 (5 bases each). Germline V gives CDR1 SNHLY, CDR2 FYNNEI. There are 13 residues in the CDR3. V was pared by 7 bases and J by 3 bases, with 10 bases between. The CDR3 reads CASTGRVYNEQFF. The CDR3 DNA reads as TGTGCCAGCACGGGGCGCGTCTACAATGAGCAGTTCTTC.

The chain is built from TRBV7-9 and TRBJ1-4; D is unclear. V was cut by 1 base and J by 6 bases, with 9 bases left in between. Germline V CDR1 and CDR2: SEHNR, FQNEAQ (reference sequence). The CDR3 loop spans 14 amino acids. The DNA of the CDR3 is TGTGCCAGCAGCTTAGGTCTGGCGGATGAAAAACTGTTTTTT. Translating gives CASSLGLADEKLFF.

The rearrangement links TRBV5-1 to TRBJ2-7; 10 nucleotides align to TRBD2. CDR1 and CDR2 from the germline V gene are SGHRS and YFSETQ. The V and J ends lost 6 bases and 3 bases, in that order; junction bases with no gene match: 9. This CDR3 comprises 15 residues. The CDR3 DNA reads as TGCGCCAGCAAAGGTTCCGGGACTAGCGACTACGAGCAGTACTTC. Encoded protein: CASKGSGTSDYEQYF.

This chain uses TRBV5-4 with TRBJ2-7; 12 nucleotides match TRBD2. The CDR3 sequence is 13 residues long. Per the germline V gene, CDR1 is SGHNT and CDR2 is YYREEE (reference sequence). With V trimmed by 10 bases and J by 5 bases, 7 bases remained unmatched. In DNA form, the CDR3 reads TGTGCCTACCGACTAGCGGGAGTGGACGAGCAGTACTTC. It specifies CAYRLAGVDEQYF.

The V gene is TRBV7-3, the J gene TRBJ1-1, with D perhaps matching TRBD1 (5 bases). The ends were cut back, 2 bases at V and 3 bases at J, with 19 bases in the middle. This CDR3 has 17 residues. Germline CDR1 and CDR2: SGHTA and FQGTGA. CDR3 residues: CASSLDRPGAWDTEAFF. The CDR3 DNA sequence: TGTGCCAGCAGCTTAGATCGTCCCGGGGCATGGGACACTGAAGCTTTCTTT.

The chain has TRBV4-1 and TRBJ2-7, with D perhaps matching TRBD2 (5 bases). Germline V gene sequence: CDR1 MGHRA, CDR2 YSYEKL. This CDR3 is built from 17 residues. V lost 3 bases to trimming and J lost 1 base, with 19 bases between them. In DNA form, the CDR3 reads TGCGCCAGCAGCCAGCCCGCCCGAGGACTGAAATCCTACGAGCAGTACTTC. Its protein product is CASSQPARGLKSYEQYF.

The CDR3 is CASSQGLAGSYEQYF. DNA for the CDR3: TGCGCCAGCAGCCAGGGACTAGCGGGCTCCTACGAGCAGTACTTC. V usage is TRBV4-1 and J usage is TRBJ2-7; TRBD2 aligns across 12 bases. CDR1 is MGHRA, CDR2 YSYEKL, per germline. The length of the CDR3 is 15 residues. The V segment lost 3 bases and the J segment 0 bases; nucleotides outside the gene matches: 0.

This clone was observed a few times. The chain combines TRBV5-1 with TRBJ1-1; 9 bases are a match to TRBD1. With 3 bases clipped from V and 4 bases from J, the junction kept 4 bases outside the gene matches. The CDR3 contains 14 residues. From germline, CDR1 is SGHRS and CDR2 YFSETQ. The CDR3 bases are TGCGCCAGCAGCTCATTACAGGGGGCCACTGAAGCTTTCTTT. It codes for CASSSLQGATEAFF.

The chain has TRBV18 and TRBJ1-1; 7 positions agree with TRBD1. This CDR3 is built from 16 residues. The V and J ends lost 2 bases and 4 bases, in that order; junction bases with no gene match: 10. The V gene's germline CDR1 is KGHSH and CDR2 LQKENI. The CDR3 nucleotides read TGTGCCAGCTCACCAATTCAGCAGGGGGACGGCACTGAAGCTTTCTTT. Its translation: CASSPIQQGDGTEAFF.

The chain uses TRBV18 and TRBJ1-5, with D possibly being TRBD1 (5 bases). V dropped 2 bases and J dropped 0 bases, with 8 bases sitting between them. Germline CDR1 is KGHSH and CDR2 is LQKENI. The CDR3 consists of 15 residues. For the CDR3, the DNA is TGTGCCAGCTCACCAGACAGCAATAGCAATCAGCCCCAGCATTTT. It yields the protein CASSPDSNSNQPQHF.

The V call is TRBV7-8, the J call TRBJ2-7; weak D call: TRBD2 (5 bases). Deletions cut 5 bases from V and 0 bases from J, with 11 bases between. From germline, CDR1 is SGHVS and CDR2 FQNEAQ. This CDR3 is built from 14 residues. The chain's CDR3 is CASSPQRISYEQYF. The CDR3 bases are TGTGCCAGCAGCCCACAGCGGATCTCCTACGAGCAGTACTTC.

The chain has TRBV11-3 and TRBJ1-2; D remains unclear. CDR1 and CDR2 (germline): SGHNT, YENEEA. The CDR3 totals 15 residues. Between the trimmed V and J ends, which lost 4 bases and 8 bases, there was a span of 20 bases. CDR3 region: CASSSKGRGGQGYTF. CDR3 nucleotide sequence: TGTGCCAGCAGCTCGAAAGGGAGAGGAGGTCAAGGCTACACCTTC.

As regards this clone: A junction end diverges from the germline sequence, so it may reflect a read error. CDR3 protein: CAWEPVGDTIF. DNA for the CDR3: TGTGCCTGGGAACCCGTGGGGGATACAATCTTT. The V call is TRBV30, the J call TRBJ1-1; D perhaps matches TRBD1 (5 bases). There are 11 residues in the CDR3. CDR1 is GTSNPN, CDR2 SVGIG, per germline (reference sequence).

This clone was detected ten times or more. The chain links TRBV29-1 to TRBJ1-1, with D perhaps matching TRBD1 (5 bases). CDR1 is SQVTM and CDR2 is ANQGSEA in the germline V gene. Trimming pared 7 bases from V and 4 bases from J, leaving 19 bases between. This CDR3 contains 14 residues. CDR3 sequence: CSASRAGQGTEAFF. The CDR3 DNA reads as TGCAGCGCCAGCCGAGCCGGGCAGGGCACTGAAGCTTTCTTT.

The V and J genes are TRBV7-9 and TRBJ2-5, with 11 bases fitting TRBD2. J lost 2 bases, V lost 6 bases, and 5 bases had no gene match. CDR1 and CDR2 (germline): SEHNR, FQNEAQ (reference sequence). The CDR3 contains 15 residues. The CDR3 bases are TGTGCCAGCAGGAGACTAGCGGGGCCACAAGAGACCCAGTACTTC. Protein: CASRRLAGPQETQYF.

The chain recombines TRBV7-9 with TRBJ2-1, with D perhaps matching TRBD1 (6 bases). Germline V gene data show CDR1 as SEHNR and CDR2 as FQNEAQ (reference sequence). CDR3 length equals 13 residues. V was trimmed by 8 bases and J by 8 bases, leaving 16 bases between them. The DNA for the CDR3 is TGTGCCAGCCCCGGTAGGGGGTTGGATGAGCAGTTCTTC. Its translation: CASPGRGLDEQFF.